Listed here is a single T cell receptor (beta chain). The data were taken from a study of shared clonotypes between healthy human individuals. A split of CD4+ cells into CD45RA+ naive and CD45RA-negative memory subsets was performed. In the sorted-subset replicate PCRs, approximately 200 ng DNA, 29,000 or so T cell genomes, was used. Only in-frame clones appear in the TCRdb table, and some are missing; sequencing was by immunoSEQ multiplex PCR. The sample holds under 1,100,000 clones, about 75% seen once. CDR3 length: 15 residues. V was trimmed by 6 bases and J by 6 bases, leaving 15 bases between them. Germline CDR1 SNHLY, CDR2 FYNNEI.

The sequence derives from a man aged 18 to 30 in good health. Sequenced sample: memory CD4+ T cells sorted from blood. The subset is: CD45RA-negative fraction. The chain carries TRBV2 and TRBJ1-6; D gene ambiguous. The CDR3 DNA follows: TGTGCCAGCAGGGGAGGAGTGCTTGGTAATTCACCCCTCCACTTT. Translated, it gives CASRGGVLGNSPLHF.